The T cell receptor beta chain under discussion was sequenced for a study of blood T cell repertoires in COVID-19. Per the original data handling: Reference gene primers were amplified, and this amplification served to estimate nucleated cell counts. Here immunoSEQ multiplex PCR was the method, and the copy in TCRdb shows in-frame clones only, minus some. That table gives V, J and clone size, and the DNA gave D and trimming. The table records around 150,000 clones, around 84% of them present only once. Germline V CDR1 and CDR2: SGHTA, FQGNSA. With 4 bases removed from V and 2 bases from J, the gap between germline ends came to 15 bases. The CDR3 consists of 15 residues.

Sequenced material: peripheral blood. The chain joins TRBV7-2 to TRBJ2-7; TRBD2 is a possible D gene (6 bases). The TCR sequence derives from a man aged 65-85 years with acute or convalescent COVID-19. The CDR3 sequence: CASSWGGPAPYEQYF. Here the CDR3 DNA reads TGTGCCAGCAGCTGGGGAGGACCTGCCCCCTACGAGCAGTACTTC.